This T cell receptor beta chain was recovered during a study of T cells after yellow fever vaccination. Study overall: Fractions containing few cells were prepared with SMART-Seq v4 Ultra Low Input.

The sample holds many counts of this clonotype. The antigen is undetermined. TCRdb re-called the 5' RACE reads through MiXCR, storing one row per CDR3 protein. The data show under 150,000 distinct CDR3 sequences, with roughly 8% seen just once and roughly 0.77% held by the top ten. The CDR3 has 16 amino acids. Germline CDR1 reads SGHRS; CDR2 reads YFSETQ. V was trimmed by 1 base and J by 0 bases, leaving 12 bases between them. Overall study results and limits: A minor fraction of clonotypes spanned both CD4 and CD8 compartments. Booster sampling recovered most clones from primary vaccination (96% CD4, roughly 88% CD8).

This sample comprised CD4+ T cells sorted from PBMCs, obtained 5 days after the yellow fever booster vaccination. V usage is TRBV5-1 and J usage is TRBJ2-3, with unresolved D. This clonotype was sampled from a young man who received the YFV17D yellow fever vaccine. CDR3 DNA: TGCGCCAGCAGCTTGTCACAAGCGACTAGCACAGATACGCAGTATTTT. Protein sequence: CASSLSQATSTDTQYF.